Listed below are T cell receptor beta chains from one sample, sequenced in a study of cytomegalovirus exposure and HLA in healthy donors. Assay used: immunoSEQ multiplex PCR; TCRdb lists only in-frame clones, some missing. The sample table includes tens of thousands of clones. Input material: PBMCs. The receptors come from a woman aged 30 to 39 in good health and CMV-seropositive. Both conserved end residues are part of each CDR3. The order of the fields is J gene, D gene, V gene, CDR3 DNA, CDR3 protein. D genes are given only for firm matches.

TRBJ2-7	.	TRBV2	TGTGCCAGCAGTGAGGGCAACTACGAGCAGTACTTC	CASSEGNYEQYF
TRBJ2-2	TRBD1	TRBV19	TGTGCCAGTAGTACTCGGACAGGGGGGAGGAAGATCGGGGAGCTGTTTTTT	CASSTRTGGRKIGELFF
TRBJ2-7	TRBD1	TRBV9	TGTGCCAGCAGCGTAGGGGGACAGGGTACTACCTACGAGCAGTACTTC	CASSVGGQGTTYEQYF
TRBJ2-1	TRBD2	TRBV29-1	TGCAGCGTTTGGACTAGCTCCTACAATGAGCAGTTCTTC	CSVWTSSYNEQFF
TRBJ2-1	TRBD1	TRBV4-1	TGCGCCAGCAGCCAGCAGACAGGGAGTGAGCAGTTCTTC	CASSQQTGSEQFF
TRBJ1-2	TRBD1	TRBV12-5	TGTGCTAGTGGTAAAAAAGACAGGGCCTATGGCTACACCTTC	CASGKKDRAYGYTF
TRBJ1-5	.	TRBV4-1	TGCGCCAGCAGCCGGGCGAACGGTGGACAGCCCCAAGGCCAGCCCCAGCATTTT	CASSRANGGQPQGQPQHF
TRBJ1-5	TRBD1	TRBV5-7	TGTGCCAGCAGCTTGGATTGGGACAGGGACAATCAGCCCCAGCATTTT	CASSLDWDRDNQPQHF
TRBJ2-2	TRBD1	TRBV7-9	TGTGCCAGCAGACCCCGACCCCAGGGGGCAGGTACCGGGGAGCTGTTTTTT	CASRPRPQGAGTGELFF
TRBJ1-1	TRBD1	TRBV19	TGTGCCAGTAGTAGACTCTCGGGGACAGGTTTTGGGAAGACTGAAGCTTTCTTT	CASSRLSGTGFGKTEAFF
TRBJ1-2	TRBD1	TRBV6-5	TGTGCCAGCAGCCGGGGACAGGGTAACTATGGCTACACCTTC	CASSRGQGNYGYTF
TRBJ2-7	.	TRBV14	TGTGCCAGCAGCCAAGAGTGCGGATCCGAGCAGTACTTC	CASSQECGSEQYF
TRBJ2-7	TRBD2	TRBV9	TGTGCCAGCAGCCCAACTAGCGGGAGGGTGTACGAGCAGTACTTC	CASSPTSGRVYEQYF
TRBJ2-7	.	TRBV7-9	TGTGCCAGCAGCTTAGCGGGCAGTTACGAGCAGTACTTC	CASSLAGSYEQYF
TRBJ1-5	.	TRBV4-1	TGCGCCAGCAGCCAAGTCGTGAAGTCCGGGTACCCCGAGCCCCAGCATTTT	CASSQVVKSGYPEPQHF
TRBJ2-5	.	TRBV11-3	TGTGCCAGCAGCTTAAGAGAGGGAGAGACCCAGTACTTC	CASSLREGETQYF
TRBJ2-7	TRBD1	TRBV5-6	TGTGCCAGCAGTTCGGGACAGGGCCTCTACGAGCAGTACTTC	CASSSGQGLYEQYF
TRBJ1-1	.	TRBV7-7	TGTGCTAGCAGCTTAGTTCGGGGGGATGAAGCTTTCTTT	CASSLVRGDEAFF
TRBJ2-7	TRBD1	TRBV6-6	TGTGCCAGCACCCCCGGGACAGCGTACGAGCAGTACTTC	CASTPGTAYEQYF
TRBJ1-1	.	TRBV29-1	TGCAGCGTCGAAGGCCGGTCGCTTACTGAAGCTTTCTTT	CSVEGRSLTEAFF
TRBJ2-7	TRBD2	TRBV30	TGTGCCTGGAGTGGACTAGCGGGGAAAGAGCAGTACTTC	CAWSGLAGKEQYF
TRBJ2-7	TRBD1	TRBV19	TGTGCCAGTAGTATAGGCCAGGGGGCCTACGAGCAGTACTTC	CASSIGQGAYEQYF
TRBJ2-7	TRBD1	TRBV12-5	TGTGCTAGTGGTTTGACGGACAGGAGCTCCTACGAGCAGTACTTC	CASGLTDRSSYEQYF
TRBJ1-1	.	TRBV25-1	TGTGCCAGCAGTGAATATTTTGGGGGCGGCACTGAAGCTTTCTTT	CASSEYFGGGTEAFF
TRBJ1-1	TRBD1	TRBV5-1	TGCGCCAGCAGCCCCGGGACAGGGAGAACTGAAGCTTTCTTT	CASSPGTGRTEAFF
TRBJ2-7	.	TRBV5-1	TGCGCCAGCAGCTTGGTGGCAGGGCCCGCTTACGAGCAGTACTTC	CASSLVAGPAYEQYF
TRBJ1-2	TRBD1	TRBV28	TGTGCCAGCAGTTTTCCACAGGGGCATGGCTACACCTTC	CASSFPQGHGYTF